This TCR beta chain was profiled in a study of blood T cell repertoires in COVID-19. Germline assignment: CDR1 SQVTM and CDR2 ANQGSEA. The CDR3 is made up of 12 amino acids. The ends were cut back, 5 bases at V and 0 bases at J, with 8 bases in the middle. The protocol was immunoSEQ multiplex PCR, while the TCRdb copy is restricted to in-frame clones and leaves out a portion. This table holds around 310,000 clones, nearly 90% found once. The chain is built from TRBV29-1 and TRBJ2-7; D not resolved. The specimen was peripheral blood. The source of this sequence is a woman aged 40 to 50 with COVID-19, enrolled during active disease. The CDR3 spells CSVQKSSYEQYF. Here the CDR3 DNA reads TGCAGCGTTCAAAAGAGCTCCTACGAGCAGTACTTC.